Listed below are T cell receptor beta chains from one sample, sequenced in a study of T-cell reconstitution after alpha-beta-depleted transplantation in children. TCRdb independently ran MiXCR on the PCR reads; one entry per CDR3 protein. The sample includes 25,000 to 30,000 distinct CDR3 sequences, roughly 6% of them seen just once. The sample was PBMCs, mostly from graft donor cells, taken 180 days after TCRalphabeta/CD19-depleted stem cell transplant. Source of these receptors: a male patient between 10 and 17 years old who had a stem cell transplant for acute myeloid leukemia, so the T cells may come from the graft donor. Each CDR3 is given with its conserved first and last residue. A D gene is named only where the DNA matches it firmly. Clone size is given for some rows only: seen once, a few or many times, or a class if the clone is expanded.

length,V,J,size,D,CDR3,DNA
14,TRBV2,TRBJ1-4,many,NA,CASSVGEGKGKLFF,TGTGCCAGCAGTGTGGGGGAAGGGAAAGGAAAACTGTTTTTT
12,TRBV9,TRBJ2-1,many,NA,CASSARSNEQFF,TGTGCCAGCAGCGCTCGCAGCAATGAGCAGTTCTTC
17,TRBV7-6,TRBJ1-2,many,TRBD1,CASSPQTQGTVNDGYTF,TGTGCCAGCAGCCCGCAAACCCAAGGGACAGTCAATGATGGCTACACCTTC
15,TRBV4-2,TRBJ2-5,few,NA,CASTQGGRGQETQYF,TGTGCCAGCACCCAGGGGGGCAGGGGGCAAGAGACCCAGTACTTC
15,TRBV29-1,TRBJ2-3,many,TRBD2,CSVGSGALLTDTQYF,TGCAGCGTTGGAAGCGGGGCTCTTCTCACAGATACGCAGTATTTT
11,TRBV27,TRBJ2-3,many,NA,CASRRTDTQYF,TGTGCCAGCAGGCGCACAGATACGCAGTATTTT
15,TRBV20-1,TRBJ2-1,many,TRBD2,CSARDFSGSLNEQFF,TGCAGTGCTAGAGATTTTAGCGGGAGTTTGAATGAGCAGTTCTTC
15,TRBV29-1,TRBJ2-4,many,NA,CSVLVRRVAKNIQYF,TGCAGCGTTCTAGTCCGTAGGGTAGCCAAAAACATTCAGTACTTC
13,TRBV7-9,TRBJ2-1,many,NA,CASSPPPTHEQFF,TGTGCCAGCAGCCCGCCCCCGACTCATGAGCAGTTCTTC
15,TRBV20-1,TRBJ2-7,many,NA,CSAWATTGETYEQYF,TGCAGTGCTTGGGCAACGACAGGAGAAACCTACGAGCAGTACTTC
14,TRBV28,TRBJ1-2,few,TRBD1,CASSLTTGDYGYTF,TGTGCCAGCAGTTTGACGACAGGGGATTATGGCTACACCTTC
13,TRBV5-4,TRBJ2-7,many,NA,CASSSHTTYEQYF,TGTGCCAGCAGCTCCCACACTACCTACGAGCAGTACTTC
16,TRBV7-8,TRBJ2-1,many,TRBD2,CASSSGTSGTYNEQFF,TGTGCCAGCAGCTCCGGGACTAGCGGGACCTACAATGAGCAGTTCTTC
14,TRBV7-2,TRBJ1-6,many,TRBD1,CASSLGQVNSPLHF,TGTGCCAGCAGCCTCGGACAGGTTAATTCACCCCTCCACTTT
16,TRBV20-1,TRBJ2-5,many,TRBD1,CSARDADRELRETQYF,TGCAGTGCTAGAGATGCTGACAGGGAACTTAGGGAGACCCAGTACTTC
17,TRBV27,TRBJ2-5,many,NA,CASSQKWWGSGQETQYF,TGTGCCAGCAGTCAAAAGTGGTGGGGTTCCGGACAAGAGACCCAGTACTTC
14,TRBV11-2,TRBJ2-7,many,TRBD2,CASRKQREGYEQYF,TGTGCCAGCAGAAAACAGCGGGAGGGCTACGAGCAGTACTTC
11,TRBV6-2/TRBV6-3,TRBJ2-1,many,NA,CASSYPNEQFF,TGTGCCAGCAGTTATCCCAATGAGCAGTTCTTC
15,TRBV6-5,TRBJ1-5,many,NA,CASTATRTGNQPQHF,TGTGCCAGCACCGCTACTAGGACCGGTAATCAGCCCCAGCATTTT
14,TRBV20-1,TRBJ1-5,many,NA,CSASRGGGHQPQHF,TGCAGTGCTAGTAGAGGGGGGGGCCATCAGCCCCAGCATTTT
13,TRBV2,TRBJ1-5,many,NA,CASSNEGNQPQHF,TGTGCCAGCAGTAACGAGGGTAATCAGCCCCAGCATTTT
16,TRBV11-2,TRBJ2-3,few,TRBD2,CASSLRAGLGGDTQYF,TGTGCCAGCAGCTTACGGGCGGGGCTGGGGGGGGATACGCAGTATTTT
17,TRBV3-1,TRBJ2-1,many,TRBD2,CASSPGLAEVAGNEQFF,TGTGCCAGCAGCCCTGGACTAGCGGAAGTCGCGGGGAATGAGCAGTTCTTC
16,TRBV30,TRBJ1-3,few,NA,CAWSVQLTGPGNTIYF,TGTGCCTGGAGTGTACAACTTACAGGGCCTGGAAACACCATATATTTT
15,TRBV11-1,TRBJ2-7,many,TRBD2,CASSWTSGLTYEQYF,TGTGCCAGCAGCTGGACTAGCGGGTTAACCTACGAGCAGTACTTC
14,TRBV20-1,TRBJ2-1,medium-sized,TRBD1,CSAPTGQAYNEQFF,TGCAGTGCGCCAACGGGACAGGCTTACAATGAGCAGTTCTTC
17,TRBV24-1,TRBJ2-6,many,TRBD1,CATSPGQGFPGANVLTF,TGTGCCACCAGTCCGGGACAGGGGTTTCCCGGGGCCAACGTCCTGACTTTC
14,TRBV5-1,TRBJ1-2,many,TRBD1,CASLVQGTDYGYTF,TGCGCCAGCTTGGTACAGGGGACCGATTATGGCTACACCTTC
17,TRBV7-6,TRBJ2-3,NA,TRBD2,CASSLRRLAGGTDTQYF,TGTGCCAGCAGCTTACGAAGACTAGCGGGGGGTACAGATACGCAGTATTTT
14,TRBV9,TRBJ2-5,many,NA,CASSAKGGYETQYF,TGTGCCAGCAGCGCAAAAGGGGGATATGAGACCCAGTACTTC
14,TRBV5-1,TRBJ1-1,many,TRBD1,CASSLRQGGTEAFF,TGCGCCAGCAGCCTCCGACAGGGAGGGACTGAAGCTTTCTTT
16,TRBV12-3/TRBV12-4,TRBJ2-6,NA,TRBD2,CASTVFGGSGANVLTF,TGTGCCAGCACCGTTTTCGGGGGGTCTGGGGCCAACGTCCTGACTTTC
14,TRBV18,TRBJ1-1,many,NA,CASSIGGPNTEAFF,TGTGCCAGCTCAATCGGGGGCCCGAACACTGAAGCTTTCTTT
15,TRBV20-1,TRBJ1-3,few,NA,CSAMGANEPGNTIYF,TGCAGTGCTATGGGCGCAAATGAGCCCGGAAACACCATATATTTT
13,TRBV20-1,TRBJ2-1,medium-sized,TRBD2,CRVLAGVGNEQFF,TGCAGAGTACTAGCGGGAGTTGGCAATGAGCAGTTCTTC
14,TRBV6-2/TRBV6-3,TRBJ2-7,many,TRBD2,CASSDASGGRVLNF,TGTGCCAGCAGCGACGCCTCGGGCGGGAGAGTATTGAACTTC
18,TRBV4-2,TRBJ2-2,many,NA,CASSEEGIGGPNTGELFF,TGTGCCAGCAGCGAGGAGGGAATAGGGGGGCCGAACACCGGGGAGCTGTTTTTT
16,TRBV5-1,TRBJ2-2,many,TRBD1,CASSLGQGIVSGELFF,TGCGCCAGCAGCTTGGGACAGGGAATTGTTAGCGGGGAGCTGTTTTTT
18,TRBV3-1,TRBJ2-3,many,TRBD1,CASSQVPGQGLYRGTQYF,TGTGCCAGCAGCCAAGTCCCCGGACAGGGGCTATACCGGGGTACGCAGTATTTT
16,TRBV6-5,TRBJ2-2,many,NA,CASSYSQALNTGELFF,TGTGCCAGCAGTTACTCGCAGGCCCTGAACACCGGGGAGCTGTTTTTT
16,TRBV9,TRBJ2-7,many,TRBD1,CASSPQRDRVPYEQYF,TGTGCCAGCAGCCCTCAGAGGGACAGGGTCCCCTACGAGCAGTACTTC
10,TRBV7-2,TRBJ2-1,many,NA,CASSLKEQFF,TGTGCCAGCAGCCTCAAGGAGCAGTTCTTC
16,TRBV27,TRBJ1-2,many,NA,CASSPIGARTNYGYTF,TGTGCCAGCAGTCCTATAGGGGCAAGGACTAACTATGGCTACACCTTC
15,TRBV5-4,TRBJ1-3,many,NA,CASSWGSMSGNTIYF,TGTGCCAGCAGCTGGGGAAGCATGTCAGGAAACACCATATATTTT
16,TRBV20-1,TRBJ2-5,many,TRBD2,CSARQPGLVKRETQYF,TGCAGTGCTAGACAACCGGGACTAGTGAAACGGGAGACCCAGTACTTC